The 30 T cell receptor beta chains reported below all come from one sample, sequenced in a study of identifying expanded T cells in peripheral blood. Data came from immunoSEQ multiplex PCR; TCRdb stores just in-frame clones and leaves some out. The sample consists of about 98,000 clones, approximately 90% of them appearing once. The sequenced sample was blood. These receptors all stem from a person aged 18-70 years in good health.

The chain couples TRBV7-9 to TRBJ2-1; D is perhaps TRBD1 or TRBD2 (5 bases each). The V end lost 3 bases, the J end lost 0 bases, and 9 bases lay between the germline ends. CDR3 length: 15 residues. CDR1 and CDR2 (germline): SEHNR, FQNEAQ (reference sequence). CDR3 nucleotides: TGTGCCAGCAGCTTGGGGACGGGCTCCTACAATGAGCAGTTCTTC. Translation: CASSLGTGSYNEQFF.

The chain carries TRBV15 and TRBJ2-7, with 13 nucleotides matching TRBD2. Germline CDR1 LNHNV, CDR2 YYDKDF (reference sequence). This CDR3 is built from 15 residues. With V trimmed by 5 bases and J by 2 bases, 3 bases remained unmatched. The CDR3 sequence: CATSGGTSGTYEQYF. The CDR3 nucleotides are TGTGCCACCAGCGGGGGGACTAGCGGGACCTACGAGCAGTACTTC.

The chain recombines TRBV27 with TRBJ2-7; 8 bases align to TRBD2. CDR3 length: 14 amino acids. Unmatched junction bases numbered 10, after V lost 7 bases and J lost 5 bases. Germline-derived CDR1 and CDR2 are MNHEY and SMNVEV (reference sequence). The CDR3 loop reads CASTISGNVNEQYF. CDR3 in DNA: TGTGCCAGCACTATTAGCGGGAATGTCAACGAGCAGTACTTC.

This chain links TRBV30 with TRBJ2-7, with 11 bases matching TRBD2. This CDR3 is 14 amino acids long. With V trimmed by 3 bases and J by 2 bases, 3 bases remained unmatched. Germline loops: CDR1 GTSNPN, CDR2 SVGIG (reference sequence). The CDR3 bases are TGTGCCTGGAGCCGTAGCGGGGGGGCCTACGAGCAGTACTTC. As protein: CAWSRSGGAYEQYF.

This chain joins TRBV6-6 and TRBJ2-7; D is undetermined. The CDR3 is 15 amino acids. Germline V gene data show CDR1 as MNHNY and CDR2 as SVGAGI (reference sequence). V was trimmed by 0 bases and J by 3 bases, leaving 12 bases between them. CDR3 loop: CASSYSNAVGYEQYF. In nucleotides, the CDR3 is TGTGCCAGCAGTTACTCGAACGCGGTGGGCTACGAGCAGTACTTC.

The chain has TRBV19 and TRBJ1-4, with D hard to call. V lost 3 bases and J 0 bases, leaving 14 bases between the germline ends. This CDR3 comprises 17 residues. Germline V gene lookup returns CDR1 LNHDA and CDR2 SQIVND (reference sequence). CDR3 DNA: TGTGCCAGTAGTATTAACGGGATACTCGCAACTAATGAAAAACTGTTTTTT. Its protein is CASSINGILATNEKLFF.

The V gene is TRBV4-1, the J gene TRBJ1-1; D is undetermined. CDR3 size: 14 residues. Germline loops: CDR1 MGHRA, CDR2 YSYEKL. The V and J ends lost 1 base and 0 bases respectively, with 6 bases between them. CDR3 region: CASSQVLLNTEAFF. The CDR3 region has the DNA TGCGCCAGCAGCCAAGTACTACTGAACACTGAAGCTTTCTTT.

This chain links TRBV7-8 with TRBJ2-2; D remains ambiguous. Looked up from germline, CDR1 is SGHVS and CDR2 is FQNEAQ. This CDR3 spans 13 amino acids. Trimming pared 1 base from V and 6 bases from J, leaving 6 bases between. For the CDR3, the DNA is TGTGCCAGCAGCTTAGTTAGGGCCGGGGAGCTGTTTTTT. Its protein product is CASSLVRAGELFF.

There are a few counts of this clone. The sample carries other DNA sequences with the same CDR3. The V and J genes are TRBV27 and TRBJ1-5, with a tentative D call TRBD1 (5 bases). V was cut by 1 base and J by 1 base, with 14 bases left in between. The germline V gene has CDR1 MNHEY and CDR2 SMNVEV (reference sequence). The CDR3 consists of 17 residues. The CDR3: CASSLYPPGGSNQPQHF. The CDR3 DNA follows: TGTGCCAGCAGTTTATATCCCCCCGGGGGGAGCAATCAGCCCCAGCATTTT.

The rearrangement links TRBV20-1 to TRBJ2-5, with D unclear. The CDR3 spans 10 residues. The germline V gene has CDR1 DFQATT and CDR2 SNEGSKA (reference sequence). Trimming cost V 5 bases and J 3 bases, with 4 bases left between them. The CDR3 bases are TGCAGTGCTCGGGAAGAGACCCAGTACTTC. This gives the protein CSAREETQYF.

The chain employs TRBV7-9 and TRBJ1-1; D uncertain. Germline V lookup: CDR1 SEHNR, CDR2 FQNEAQ (reference sequence). The CDR3 loop spans 16 amino acids. The germline V and J ends were trimmed by 5 bases and 5 bases, with 21 bases remaining between them. CDR3 sequence: CASSSMVGTVWTEAFF. The CDR3 DNA follows: TGTGCCAGCAGCAGTATGGTGGGAACGGTCTGGACTGAAGCTTTCTTT.

This clone was counted at least ten times. The V gene is TRBV15, the J gene TRBJ1-3; the D gene is possibly TRBD1 (6 bases). Trimming took 0 bases from V and 0 from J, leaving 15 bases between them. CDR1 and CDR2 from the germline V gene are LNHNV and YYDKDF (reference sequence). The CDR3 is made up of 18 amino acids. The CDR3 DNA follows: TGTGCCACCAGCAGAGAGATTAGAACAGGGCGCTCTGGAAACACCATATATTTT. It specifies CATSREIRTGRSGNTIYF.

The genes are TRBV5-1 and TRBJ1-4; unclear D gene. CDR3 size: 14 residues. Per germline, CDR1 SGHRS and CDR2 YFSETQ. V was clipped by 5 bases and J by 8 bases, with 16 bases between them. The CDR3 here is CASRERVAEEKLFF. The CDR3 DNA reads TGCGCCAGCAGGGAGAGGGTCGCGGAAGAAAAACTGTTTTTT.

V is TRBV9 and J is TRBJ2-3; 7 positions match TRBD1. The germline gives CDR1 SGDLS, CDR2 YYNGEE. Trimming removed 2 bases from V and 2 bases from J; junction bases left unmatched: 2. The CDR3 is made up of 14 amino acids. DNA for the CDR3: TGTGCCAGCAGCGTCACAGGGGTCACAGATACGCAGTATTTT. Translation gives CASSVTGVTDTQYF.

The chain carries TRBV11-3 and TRBJ1-1; 9 nucleotides match TRBD1. Germline V gene sequence: CDR1 SGHNT, CDR2 YENEEA. V lost 5 bases, J lost 5 bases, and 6 bases stayed unmatched. The CDR3 covers 14 residues. The DNA of the CDR3 is TGTGCCAGCAGCACAGGACAGGGGAGTACTGAAGCTTTCTTT. Translating gives CASSTGQGSTEAFF.

The rearrangement joins TRBV4-3 to TRBJ2-3; 8 bases are a match to TRBD2. This CDR3 region has 16 residues. Germline CDR1 is LGHNA and CDR2 is YSLEER. V was pared by 4 bases and J by 1 base, with 7 bases of the junction left unmatched. The CDR3 spells CASSLFVAGRTDTQYF. The CDR3 DNA sequence: TGCGCCAGCAGCCTCTTCGTAGCGGGGCGCACAGATACGCAGTATTTT.

The chain carries TRBV6-4 and TRBJ1-2; D not certain. The length of the CDR3 is 13 residues. Germline CDR1 reads MRHNA; CDR2 reads SNTAGT. Trimming left V 0 bases short and J 4 bases short, with 6 bases between. Here the CDR3 reads CASSDSNSYGYTF. For the CDR3, the DNA is TGTGCCAGCAGTGACTCGAATAGCTATGGCTACACCTTC.

The chain recombines TRBV7-3 with TRBJ2-1; D tentatively reads TRBD1 or TRBD2 (5 bases each). The germline V gene has CDR1 SGHTA and CDR2 FQGTGA. The CDR3 totals 15 residues. The germline V and J ends were trimmed by 2 bases and 1 base, with 9 bases remaining between them. CDR3 sequence: CASSLGGVSYNEQFF. The CDR3 nucleotides are TGTGCCAGCAGCTTAGGGGGTGTGTCCTACAATGAGCAGTTCTTC.

Worth noting for this clone: One end of the junction does not line up with germline, which may come from a read error. The CDR3: CASRRQNKEQFF. For the CDR3, the DNA is TGTGCCAGCAGACGACAAAACAAAGAGCAGTTCTTC. The chain recombines TRBV6-6 with TRBJ2-1, with D uncertain. The length of the CDR3 is 12 residues. The V gene's germline CDR1 is MNHNY and CDR2 SVGAGI (reference sequence).

The chain uses TRBV18 and TRBJ2-2; 10 nucleotides match TRBD1. The junction had 4 bases not matched to a gene; V was cut back by 6 bases and J by 6 bases. Germline V lookup: CDR1 KGHSH, CDR2 LQKENI. The CDR3 length is 14 residues. The CDR3: CASSRDRGSGELFF. In DNA form, the CDR3 reads TGTGCCAGCTCGAGGGACAGGGGTTCCGGGGAGCTGTTTTTT. Full variable domain (outside the CDR3, taken from reference TRBV18 and TRBJ2-2): NAGVMQNPRHLVRRRGQEARLRCSPMKGHSHVYWYRQLPEEGLKFMVYLQKENIIDESGMPKERFSAEFPKEGPSILRIQQVVRGDSAAYFCASSRDRGSGELFFGEGSRLTVL.

The V and J genes are TRBV18 and TRBJ2-5; D is unresolved. There are 14 residues in the CDR3. V dropped 0 bases and J dropped 2 bases, with 7 bases sitting between them. Germline V gene sequence: CDR1 KGHSH, CDR2 LQKENI. CDR3 coding DNA: TGTGCCAGCTCACCACCCCCAGCACAAGAGACCCAGTACTTC. It is translated as CASSPPPAQETQYF. Together with reference TRBV18 and TRBJ2-5, the CDR3 gives the full variable domain: NAGVMQNPRHLVRRRGQEARLRCSPMKGHSHVYWYRQLPEEGLKFMVYLQKENIIDESGMPKERFSAEFPKEGPSILRIQQVVRGDSAAYFCASSPPPAQETQYFGPGTRLLVL.

This chain uses TRBV19 with TRBJ1-4; 11 bases are a match to TRBD1. This CDR3 comprises 16 residues. V shed 5 bases and J 5 bases; nucleotides not matched to a gene: 7. Per the germline V gene, CDR1 is LNHDA and CDR2 is SQIVND (reference sequence). CDR3 amino acids: CASSPGTGGPNEKLFF. As DNA, the CDR3 is TGTGCCAGTAGTCCGGGGACAGGGGGTCCGAATGAAAAACTGTTTTTT.

This chain uses TRBV18 with TRBJ1-6, with 9 bases aligning to TRBD1. Germline CDR1 reads KGHSH; CDR2 reads LQKENI. The trim removed 4 bases at V and 5 bases at J, leaving 6 bases unmatched. CDR3 length equals 16 residues. The CDR3 DNA reads as TGTGCCAGCTCACAGACCGGGACAGGGAATAATTCACCCCTCCACTTT. Its protein product is CASSQTGTGNNSPLHF.

This chain links TRBV19 with TRBJ1-5; TRBD1 is a possible D gene (6 bases). Germline V lookup: CDR1 LNHDA, CDR2 SQIVND (reference sequence). Trimming took off 1 base at V and 0 bases at J, with 13 bases between the two ends. The CDR3 runs 17 residues. The CDR3 reads CASSIGLGQHSNQPQHF. In nucleotides, the CDR3 is TGTGCCAGTAGTATAGGGCTCGGACAGCATAGCAATCAGCCCCAGCATTTT.

This chain joins TRBV4-1 and TRBJ2-7; TRBD2 agrees at 9 bases. CDR3 length equals 17 residues. CDR1 and CDR2 from the germline V gene are MGHRA and YSYEKL. V lost 0 bases and J lost 1; bases outside the gene matches: 7. The chain's CDR3 is CASSQDRAAGGSYEQYF. The CDR3 nucleotides read TGCGCCAGCAGCCAAGATCGAGCAGCGGGGGGATCCTACGAGCAGTACTTC.

The CDR3 DNA reads as TGTGCCAGCAGCTTAGTCGGACAGGGGGGCACTGAAGCTTTCTTT. Residues: CASSLVGQGGTEAFF. The gene calls are TRBV11-2 and TRBJ1-1; 10 bases are a match to TRBD1. V lost 1 base to trimming and J lost 4 bases; unmatched junction nucleotides: 3. Germline-derived CDR1 and CDR2 are SGHAT and FQNNGV. There are 15 residues in the CDR3. The entire variable domain, with the rest obtained from reference TRBV11-2 and TRBJ1-1, is as follows: EAGVAQSPRYKIIEKRQSVAFWCNPISGHATLYWYQQILGQGPKLLIQFQNNGVVDDSQLPKDRFSAERLKGVDSTLKIQPAKLEDSAVYLCASSLVGQGGTEAFFGQGTRLTVV.

This chain links TRBV15 with TRBJ1-1; D is ambiguous. Germline V gene data show CDR1 as LNHNV and CDR2 as YYDKDF (reference sequence). The CDR3 runs 13 residues. V dropped 4 bases and J dropped 5 bases, with 11 bases sitting between them. The CDR3 sequence: CATSTAGNTEAFF. Here the CDR3 DNA reads TGTGCCACCAGCACTGCAGGAAATACTGAAGCTTTCTTT.

V gene TRBV7-2 combines with J gene TRBJ2-5; D is perhaps TRBD1 or TRBD2 (6 bases each). This CDR3 is built from 15 residues. Trimming pared 3 bases from V and 2 bases from J, leaving 13 bases between. The germline V gene has CDR1 SGHTA and CDR2 FQGNSA. The CDR3 spells CASSFGGGPQETQYF. The CDR3 nucleotides are TGTGCCAGCAGCTTTGGTGGGGGGCCACAAGAGACCCAGTACTTC.

The chain joins TRBV20-1 to TRBJ2-7; D gene uncertain. The CDR3 totals 11 residues. Deletions cut 7 bases from V and 3 bases from J, with 10 bases between. Germline values: CDR1 DFQATT, CDR2 SNEGSKA (reference sequence). This CDR3 reads CSGGHLYEQYF. The CDR3 DNA is TGCAGTGGCGGCCATCTCTACGAGCAGTACTTC.

A single count supports this clone. V gene TRBV2 combines with J gene TRBJ2-3; 13 bases align to TRBD2. Unmatched junction bases numbered 12, after V lost 3 bases and J lost 0 bases. The CDR3 totals 20 residues. Germline CDR1 SNHLY, CDR2 FYNNEI. CDR3 sequence: CASSDLGTSGIFTSTDTQYF. The CDR3 nucleotides read TGTGCCAGCAGTGACCTAGGGACTAGCGGGATCTTTACTAGCACAGATACGCAGTATTTT.